These 20 T cell receptor beta chains were sequenced from one sample in a study of cytomegalovirus exposure and HLA in healthy donors. The PCR contained 60 Vbeta and 13 Jbeta primers. Sequenced by immunoSEQ multiplex PCR; TCRdb stores in-frame clones only, minus some. The sample has 200,000 or so clones; approximately 88% are singletons. Sequenced material: PBMCs. These receptor sequences come from a woman in her 50s in good health and CMV-seropositive.

The table lists this clone with a few counts. The V call is TRBV5-4, the J call TRBJ1-4; D unresolved. Germline CDR1 and CDR2: SGHNT and YYREEE (reference sequence). The length of the CDR3 is 13 residues. The V gene lost 1 base and the J gene lost 7 bases, with 8 bases spanning the gap. The CDR3 DNA sequence: TGTGCCAGCAGCTTGTTTCCGAGTGAAAAACTGTTTTTT. Its protein product is CASSLFPSEKLFF. Variable domain in full (rest from reference TRBV5-4 and TRBJ1-4): ETGVTQSPTHLIKTRGQQVTLRCSSQSGHNTVSWYQQALGQGPQFIFQYYREEENGRGNFPPRFSGLQFPNYSSELNVNALELDDSALYLCASSLFPSEKLFFGSGTQLSVL.

The chain is built from TRBV11-2 and TRBJ2-1; 9 positions match TRBD1. This CDR3 region has 19 residues. Germline loops: CDR1 SGHAT, CDR2 FQNNGV. V trimming: 4 bases; J trimming: 2 bases; junction bases outside the gene matches: 15. The chain's CDR3 is CASSSLGGTGTYPYNEQFF. The CDR3 DNA is TGTGCCAGCAGCTCCCTAGGGGGGACAGGGACCTACCCCTACAATGAGCAGTTCTTC.

The sample holds one count of this clone. This sequence joins TRBV4-1 and TRBJ2-3; the D gene is possibly TRBD2 (5 bases). Trimming stripped 0 bases from V and 4 bases from J, with 8 bases between. The germline V gene encodes CDR1 MGHRA and CDR2 YSYEKL. The CDR3 has 14 residues. CDR3 sequence (DNA): TGCGCCAGCAGCCAAGATCCGAGGGCAGATACGCAGTATTTT. Translating it yields CASSQDPRADTQYF.

This clone showed up just once. The chain is built from TRBV6-6 and TRBJ2-7; 9 nucleotides line up with TRBD1. Germline assignment: CDR1 MNHNY and CDR2 SVGAGI (reference sequence). This CDR3 has 14 residues. V shed 10 bases, J shed 5 bases, and the junction held 12 bases outside the gene matches. The CDR3, as DNA: TGTGCCATCAAGCCGGGACAGGGAGAACACGAGCAGTACTTC. Translating it yields CAIKPGQGEHEQYF.

The gene calls are TRBV5-1 and TRBJ2-4, with D possibly TRBD1 on 6 matching bases. V was clipped by 3 bases and J by 1 base, with 14 bases between them. CDR3 size: 16 residues. CDR1 is SGHRS, CDR2 YFSETQ, per germline. In nucleotides, the CDR3 is TGCGCCAGCAGCTCCGATGGTGGGGGCGCCAAAAACATTCAGTACTTC. Protein: CASSSDGGGAKNIQYF.

The rearrangement links TRBV2 to TRBJ1-6; 7 bases fit TRBD1. Unmatched junction bases numbered 7, after V lost 8 bases and J lost 6 bases. Germline assignment: CDR1 SNHLY and CDR2 FYNNEI. CDR3 length: 14 amino acids. CDR3 sequence (DNA): TGTGCCAGCGACCCCGGGACAGCTAATTCACCCCTCCACTTT. Translation gives CASDPGTANSPLHF.

The rearrangement uses TRBV7-2 and TRBJ1-2, with TRBD1 matching 9 bases. The V and J ends lost 5 bases and 2 bases, in that order; junction bases with no gene match: 3. The CDR3 is 14 amino acids. Germline lookup yields CDR1 SGHTA and CDR2 FQGNSA. In nucleotides, the CDR3 is TGTGCCAGCAGCCGACAGGGGGGGAACTATGGCTACACCTTC. It encodes CASSRQGGNYGYTF.

The chain has TRBV27 and TRBJ2-5; D perhaps matches TRBD2 (6 bases). With the DNA end fitting TRBJ2-7 better, the J assignment may be wrong. The CDR3 totals 14 residues. Germline V gene sequence: CDR1 MNHEY, CDR2 SMNVEV (reference sequence). CDR3 in DNA: TGTGCCAGCAGTCCCGGGACTTCCACCTACGAGCAGTACTTC. Protein product: CASSPGTSTYEQYF.

V is TRBV23-1 and J is TRBJ2-7, with D possibly TRBD2 on 5 matching bases. TRBV23-1 is an ORF; its function is uncertain. V lost 3 bases and J lost 9, with 24 bases in between. CDR3 size: 16 residues. In nucleotides, the CDR3 is TGCGCCAGCAGTCATCCCCCCGGGGATTCGCCGTCGGGGCAGTACTTC. This encodes CASSHPPGDSPSGQYF.

The sample holds one count of this clone. Germline is not matched at one junction end, which may reflect a read error. This chain connects TRBV6-5 to TRBJ1-1; 7 nucleotides line up with TRBD1. The CDR3 consists of 15 residues. Germline CDR1 is MNHEY and CDR2 is SVGAGI. DNA for the CDR3: TGTGCCATCAGTGGGGCTCAGGGGGGTGGAACTGAAGCTTTCTTT. This gives the protein CAISGAQGGGTEAFF.

V usage is TRBV29-1 and J usage is TRBJ2-7, with D perhaps TRBD1 (6 bases). V lost 6 bases, J lost 0 bases, and 9 bases lay in between. Germline loops: CDR1 SQVTM, CDR2 ANQGSEA. The length of the CDR3 is 12 residues. The CDR3 region is CSVGASSYEQYF. In nucleotides, the CDR3 is TGCAGCGTGGGGGCATCCTCCTACGAGCAGTACTTC.

Concerning this clone: Germline and junction disagree at one end, which may indicate a read error. This rearrangement joins TRBV7-7 to TRBJ2-3, with 13 bases aligning to TRBD2. CDR1 is SSHAT, CDR2 FNYEAQ, per germline (reference sequence). The CDR3 totals 16 residues. The CDR3 DNA sequence: TGTGCTAGCAGTCCAACTAGCGGGGGGGCCTCAGATACGCAGTATTTT. This sequence encodes CASSPTSGGASDTQYF.

The chain has TRBV18 and TRBJ2-7; 9 bases map to TRBD1. V was pared by 3 bases and J by 5 bases, with 5 bases of the junction left unmatched. The CDR3 covers 14 residues. Germline V gene lookup returns CDR1 KGHSH and CDR2 LQKENI. CDR3 sequence: CASSPGQGNHEQYF. CDR3 in DNA: TGTGCCAGCTCACCGGGACAGGGTAACCACGAGCAGTACTTC.

The CDR3 protein is CASSLRQRGGEQYF. CDR3 bases: TGTGCCAGCAGTTTAAGGCAAAGGGGAGGAGAGCAGTACTTC. V gene TRBV27 combines with J gene TRBJ2-7; tentatively, D is TRBD2 (6 bases). Looked up from germline, CDR1 is MNHEY and CDR2 is SMNVEV (reference sequence). The CDR3 is 14 residues long. V dropped 2 bases and J dropped 7 bases, with 15 bases sitting between them.

J is TRBJ1-5 and V is TRBV19; possible D gene TRBD1, 5 bases. The germline V gene has CDR1 LNHDA and CDR2 SQIVND (reference sequence). V lost 5 bases and J lost 7, with 12 bases in between. The CDR3 consists of 13 residues. The CDR3 reads CASSFRGGQPQHF. In nucleotides, the CDR3 is TGTGCCAGTAGTTTTAGGGGAGGACAGCCCCAGCATTTT. Complete variable domain (other parts from reference TRBV19 and TRBJ1-5): DGGITQSPKYLFRKEGQNVTLSCEQNLNHDAMYWYRQDPGQGLRLIYYSQIVNDFQKGDIAEGYSVSREKKESFPLTVTSAQKNPTAFYLCASSFRGGQPQHFGDGTRLSIL.

The rearrangement links TRBV19 to TRBJ2-3; D possibly corresponds to TRBD2 (6 bases). Germline V gene sequence: CDR1 LNHDA, CDR2 SQIVND (reference sequence). Trimming cost V 6 bases and J 4 bases, with 20 bases left between them. This CDR3 has 16 residues. The CDR3 reads CASSSFIAEAADTQYF. The CDR3 DNA reads as TGTGCCAGTAGCTCTTTTATAGCGGAGGCAGCAGATACGCAGTATTTT.

The chain employs TRBV7-9 and TRBJ1-1; D is perhaps TRBD1 (6 bases). The V end was cut by 1 base, the J end by 3 bases, with 15 bases between. Germline V gives CDR1 SEHNR, CDR2 FQNEAQ (reference sequence). The CDR3 is 16 amino acids. The CDR3 DNA follows: TGTGCCAGCAGCTTAGGTACAGGGAGGGCCGACACTGAAGCTTTCTTT. Residues: CASSLGTGRADTEAFF.

V usage is TRBV11-3 and J usage is TRBJ2-5, with 8 bases identical to TRBD2. Germline CDR1 SGHNT, CDR2 YENEEA. The CDR3 has 14 amino acids. J gave up 4 bases and V 5 bases, and 6 bases lay outside the gene matches. The CDR3 sequence: CASSPGGPGETQYF. The CDR3 nucleotides read TGTGCCAGCAGCCCGGGGGGGCCCGGAGAGACCCAGTACTTC.

The chain carries TRBV19 and TRBJ2-5; 9 bases agree with TRBD1. CDR3 size: 15 residues. Looked up from germline, CDR1 is LNHDA and CDR2 is SQIVND (reference sequence). The V and J ends lost 7 bases and 4 bases, in that order; junction bases with no gene match: 10. Here the CDR3 DNA reads TGTGCCAGTAATGAGCACAGGGGGCAGGGAGAGACCCAGTACTTC. Residues: CASNEHRGQGETQYF.

The gene calls are TRBV19 and TRBJ2-2; D not resolved. Germline V gene data show CDR1 as LNHDA and CDR2 as SQIVND (reference sequence). V lost 5 bases and J lost 0, with 7 bases in between. This CDR3 has 14 residues. The CDR3 region is CASSPRANTGELFF. In DNA form, the CDR3 reads TGTGCCAGTAGTCCTAGAGCGAACACCGGGGAGCTGTTTTTT.